The T cell receptor beta chain under discussion was sequenced for a study of T cell repertoires in cytomegalovirus infection. Study-wide results and limits: Of the TCR beta families, the public ones yielded a cumulative frequency that identified carriers of CMV plus the relevant HLA.

TCRdb re-derived calls from the reads in MiXCR, one entry per CDR3 protein. In the table there are 49,000 or so distinct CDR3 sequences, nearly 20% of which are singletons. As for this clonotype: The antigen is not known.

The ends were cut back, 0 bases at V and 2 bases at J, with 11 bases in the middle. CDR3 length: 15 amino acids. Germline CDR1 is SQVTM and CDR2 is ANQGSEA. The rearrangement joins TRBV29-1 to TRBJ2-1, with D possibly TRBD1 on 5 matching bases. Source: CD8+ T cells from cultured PBMCs, taken from culture after CMV antigen stimulation. This clonotype originated in a human donor in good health (CMV status not recorded). Some clones in this sample may be carry-over from other donors' samples. The CDR3 spells CSVEDRQGAYNEQFF. In nucleotides, the CDR3 is TGCAGCGTTGAAGATCGGCAGGGTGCCTACAATGAGCAGTTCTTC.